This TCR beta chain was retrieved from a study of blood T cell repertoires in COVID-19. Study details: COVID-19 samples from acute and convalescent phases originated in the United States, Italy and Spain.

Sequencing used immunoSEQ multiplex PCR; TCRdb keeps in-frame clones, though not all of them. The repertoire includes some 240,000 clones, over 80% of them detected once, and around 3.2% sits in the top ten. The CDR3 spans 19 residues. V gave up 5 bases and J gave up 0 bases; unmatched junction bases: 11. Germline-derived CDR1 and CDR2 are LNHDA and SQIVND (reference sequence). Participants spanned ages roughly 18 to 95 years and resided in 20 to 25 US areas. This clonotype was obtained from a woman between 35 and 50 years old who had been exposed to COVID-19. The chain links TRBV19 to TRBJ2-1; TRBD2 aligns across 12 bases. Sequencing used PBMCs or T cells enriched from blood (not recorded which). This chain's CDR3 is CASSGGLAGITISYNEQFF. The CDR3 DNA reads as TGTGCCAGTAGTGGGGGACTAGCGGGCATCACAATCTCCTACAATGAGCAGTTCTTC.